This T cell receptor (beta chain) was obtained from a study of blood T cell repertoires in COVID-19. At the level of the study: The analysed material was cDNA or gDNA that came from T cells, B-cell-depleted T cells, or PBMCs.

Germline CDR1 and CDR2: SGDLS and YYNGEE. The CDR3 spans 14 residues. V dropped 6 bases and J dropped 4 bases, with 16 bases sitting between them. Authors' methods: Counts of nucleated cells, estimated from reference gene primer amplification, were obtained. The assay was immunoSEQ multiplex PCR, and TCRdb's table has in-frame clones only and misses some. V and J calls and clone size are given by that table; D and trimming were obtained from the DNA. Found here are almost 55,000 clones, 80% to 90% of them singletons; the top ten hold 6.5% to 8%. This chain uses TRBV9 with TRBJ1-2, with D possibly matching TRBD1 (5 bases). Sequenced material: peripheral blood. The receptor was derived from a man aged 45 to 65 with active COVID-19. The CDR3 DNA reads TGTGCCAGCACGGAAGGAGGGGCCGGCTATGGCTACACCTTC. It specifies CASTEGGAGYGYTF.